Listed below are T cell receptor beta chains from one sample, sequenced in a study of shared T cell receptors in the human thymus. The data were produced by immunoSEQ multiplex PCR, yet TCRdb's version contains in-frame clones alone and is incomplete. The sample lists 700,000 or so clones; 70% to 90% were seen once. These data also formed part of another study, on human thymus T cells.

The sample comprised thymocytes. All receptors come from a girl in the first two years of life with a congenital heart defect. Each CDR3 is given with its conserved first and last residue. Fields, in order: CDR3 length, J gene, D gene, V gene, clone size, CDR3 protein, CDR3 DNA. The D gene is left open where the match is weak. Expanded clones get a size class; other rows say once, few or many, or leave the size out.

17 | TRBJ2-7 | . | TRBV28 | . | CASSLRGNHQGSYEQYF | TGTGCCAGCAGTTTAAGGGGAAATCACCAGGGATCCTACGAGCAGTACTTC
16 | TRBJ2-7 | . | TRBV7-3 | few | CASSGLRWQGLGEQYF | TGTGCCAGCAGCGGCCTTAGGTGGCAGGGGTTAGGCGAGCAGTACTTC
15 | TRBJ1-5 | . | TRBV5-6 | . | CASSSSVGRNQPQHF | TGTGCCAGCAGCTCGTCGGTGGGGCGCAATCAGCCCCAGCATTTT
12 | TRBJ1-2 | . | TRBV29-1 | . | CSVRAGDYGYTF | TGCAGCGTGCGGGCAGGGGATTATGGCTACACCTTC
16 | TRBJ2-2 | . | TRBV5-4 | . | CASSALTGRNTGELFF | TGTGCCAGCAGCGCCTTGACAGGTCGTAACACCGGGGAGCTGTTTTTT
16 | TRBJ1-1 | . | TRBV6-6 | . | CASSYRSDSQNTEAFF | TGTGCCAGCAGTTACCGATCGGACAGCCAGAACACTGAAGCTTTCTTT
16 | TRBJ2-2 | TRBD1 | TRBV19 | . | CASSSQTGVATGELFF | TGTGCCAGTAGTTCTCAAACAGGGGTCGCCACCGGGGAGCTGTTTTTT
13 | TRBJ2-1 | . | TRBV27 | . | CASSLRVNNEQFF | TGTGCCAGCAGTCTCCGGGTCAACAATGAGCAGTTCTTC
15 | TRBJ1-1 | . | TRBV9 | . | CASSGQTGPNTEAFF | TGTGCCAGCAGCGGACAGACAGGACCGAACACTGAAGCTTTCTTT
15 | TRBJ2-7 | . | TRBV27 | once | CASRAGVVCAYEQYF | TGTGCCAGCAGGGCGGGCGTCGTGTGCGCCTACGAGCAGTACTTC
14 | TRBJ1-4 | . | TRBV25-1 | . | CASSGGPGNEKLFF | TGTGCCAGCAGTGGGGGCCCCGGTAATGAAAAACTGTTTTTT
16 | TRBJ1-2 | TRBD1 | TRBV11-2 | . | CASSLFRAGGTYGYTF | TGTGCCAGCAGCTTATTTAGGGCAGGGGGCACCTATGGCTACACCTTC
16 | TRBJ1-6 | . | TRBV5-8 | . | CASSLGPSSYNSPLHF | TGTGCCAGCAGCTTGGGACCTAGCTCCTATAATTCACCCCTCCACTTT
13 | TRBJ1-2 | TRBD1 | TRBV10-3 | . | CAILTQGGGGYTF | TGTGCCATCTTGACCCAGGGGGGCGGTGGCTACACCTTC
14 | TRBJ2-7 | TRBD1 | TRBV6-5 | . | CASSFGQGSYEQYF | TGTGCCAGCAGTTTCGGACAGGGAAGCTACGAGCAGTACTTC
15 | TRBJ1-2 | TRBD1 | TRBV18 | . | CASSPRGTGFYGYTF | TGTGCCAGCTCACCGCGGGGGACAGGATTCTATGGCTACACCTTC
16 | TRBJ1-1 | . | TRBV29-1 | . | CSVDLPPGTQNTEAFF | TGCAGCGTTGACTTGCCCCCCGGGACACAGAACACTGAAGCTTTCTTT
14 | TRBJ2-7 | . | TRBV28 | . | CASSFSGHRDEQYF | TGTGCCAGCAGTTTCTCTGGACACAGGGACGAGCAGTACTTC
15 | TRBJ2-7 | TRBD1 | TRBV5-6 | . | CASSTPQGPPYEQYF | TGTGCCAGCAGCACGCCACAGGGGCCTCCCTACGAGCAGTACTTC
22 | TRBJ1-5 | . | TRBV4-1 | . | CASSQEDSRVAIPGYSNQPQHF | TGCGCCAGCAGCCAAGAAGATAGCAGGGTAGCTATTCCTGGATATAGCAATCAGCCCCAGCATTTT
17 | TRBJ1-1 | . | TRBV19 | . | CASSTPEVGGEVTEAFF | TGTGCCAGTAGTACCCCGGAGGTAGGGGGAGAGGTCACTGAAGCTTTCTTT
14 | TRBJ2-5 | TRBD2 | TRBV10-1 | . | CSPTGLASQETQYF | TGCTCTCCCACCGGACTAGCGTCACAAGAGACCCAGTACTTC
17 | TRBJ1-2 | TRBD1 | TRBV7-9 | . | CASSLREEDREYYGYTF | TGTGCCAGCAGCTTAAGGGAGGAGGACAGGGAATACTATGGCTACACCTTC
18 | TRBJ1-4 | . | TRBV9 | . | CASSVGRVSYATNEKLFF | TGTGCCAGCAGCGTAGGGCGGGTCAGTTACGCAACTAATGAAAAACTGTTTTTT
14 | TRBJ2-7 | TRBD1 | TRBV27 | . | CASSFQGTAYEQYF | TGTGCCAGCAGTTTTCAGGGGACAGCCTACGAGCAGTACTTC
15 | TRBJ2-5 | . | TRBV5-1 | . | CASSPGFASGETQYF | TGCGCCAGCAGCCCCGGTTTCGCCTCCGGAGAGACCCAGTACTTC
16 | TRBJ2-7 | TRBD2 | TRBV6-1 | . | CASSGTTSGGSYEQYF | TGTGCCAGCAGTGGGACGACTAGCGGGGGCTCCTACGAGCAGTACTTC
16 | TRBJ2-3 | TRBD2 | TRBV5-1 | once | CASSVQRGGLADTQYF | TGCGCCAGCAGCGTACAGCGGGGGGGCCTCGCAGATACGCAGTATTTT
15 | TRBJ1-2 | TRBD1 | TRBV5-1 | . | CASSPFSGTGDGYTF | TGCGCCAGCAGCCCTTTCTCCGGGACAGGGGATGGCTACACCTTC
15 | TRBJ2-3 | . | TRBV19 | . | CASSPPLGFTDTQYF | TGTGCCAGTAGCCCTCCCCTAGGATTCACAGATACGCAGTATTTT
16 | TRBJ1-2 | . | TRBV15 | . | CATSRVVGGSRYGYTF | TGTGCCACCAGCAGAGTAGTCGGCGGGAGTAGGTATGGCTACACCTTC
14 | TRBJ1-4 | . | TRBV30 | . | CAWSVWGADEKLFF | TGTGCCTGGAGTGTGTGGGGCGCCGATGAAAAACTGTTTTTT
15 | TRBJ2-5 | TRBD2 | TRBV7-6 | . | CASSLARGGKETQYF | TGTGCCAGCAGCTTAGCACGGGGGGGTAAGGAGACCCAGTACTTC
14 | TRBJ1-3 | . | TRBV2 | . | CASSHRLTGNTIYF | TGTGCCAGCAGCCACAGGTTAACGGGAAACACCATATATTTT
15 | TRBJ1-2 | . | TRBV5-6 | . | CASSLTGPLHYGYTF | TGTGCCAGCAGCCTCACAGGGCCGTTACACTATGGCTACACCTTC
14 | TRBJ1-1 | . | TRBV6-5 | . | CASSYVDRNTEAFF | TGTGCCAGCAGTTACGTCGACAGGAACACTGAAGCTTTCTTT
16 | TRBJ2-3 | . | TRBV27 | . | CASSNPQGGFPDTQYF | TGTGCCAGCAGCAATCCACAGGGAGGGTTCCCAGATACGCAGTATTTT
11 | TRBJ1-6 | . | TRBV6-5 | . | CASSDSTPLHF | TGTGCCAGCAGTGATAGTACACCCCTCCACTTT
10 | TRBJ2-3 | . | TRBV20-1 | . | CSAKNITQYF | TGCAGTGCTAAAAACATTACGCAGTATTTT
13 | TRBJ1-2 | . | TRBV5-4 | . | CASSLRSGRGYTF | TGTGCCAGCAGCTTGCGCTCAGGAAGAGGCTACACCTTC
13 | TRBJ1-2 | TRBD1 | TRBV6-1 | once | CASSEQGASGYTF | TGTGCCAGCAGTGAACAGGGGGCGAGTGGCTACACCTTC
19 | TRBJ2-2 | . | TRBV9 | . | CASSPMDTRFPPNTGELFF | TGTGCCAGCAGCCCCATGGACACACGTTTCCCTCCGAACACCGGGGAGCTGTTTTTT
17 | TRBJ2-1 | TRBD2 | TRBV5-6 | . | CASSPSFSGGIYNEQFF | TGTGCCAGCAGTCCTTCCTTCTCCGGGGGGATCTACAATGAGCAGTTCTTC
17 | TRBJ2-2 | TRBD1 | TRBV5-1 | . | CASSLSPGQTNTGELFF | TGCGCCAGCAGCTTAAGTCCGGGACAGACGAACACCGGGGAGCTGTTTTTT
15 | TRBJ2-7 | TRBD2 | TRBV13 | . | CASSSGLAGPYEQYF | TGTGCCAGCAGCTCCGGACTAGCGGGTCCCTACGAGCAGTACTTC
14 | TRBJ2-7 | . | TRBV30 | few | CAWSVDFSAYEQYF | TGTGCCTGGAGTGTAGACTTTAGCGCCTACGAGCAGTACTTC
15 | TRBJ1-1 | . | TRBV5-8 | . | CASSPRTEMNTEAFF | TGTGCCAGCAGCCCTCGGACAGAGATGAACACTGAAGCTTTCTTT
15 | TRBJ2-2 | TRBD1 | TRBV6-1 | once | CAHPKGQGRTGELFF | TGTGCCCACCCTAAGGGACAGGGACGCACCGGGGAGCTGTTTTTT
19 | TRBJ2-7 | TRBD1 | TRBV5-1 | . | CASSSGDRGPIPHLYEQYF | TGCGCCAGCAGCTCGGGGGACAGGGGACCGATCCCTCATCTCTACGAGCAGTACTTC
15 | TRBJ1-1 | TRBD1 | TRBV19 | once | CASSIWDRMNTEAFF | TGTGCCAGTAGTATCTGGGACAGGATGAACACTGAAGCTTTCTTT
14 | TRBJ1-2 | TRBD1 | TRBV5-5 | . | CASSSKGGQGVYTF | TGTGCCAGCAGCTCTAAGGGGGGACAGGGGGTCTACACCTTC
19 | TRBJ2-7 | . | TRBV7-9 | once | CASSLFPGEGGHRFYEQYF | TGTGCCAGCAGCTTATTTCCCGGAGAAGGGGGACATAGATTCTACGAGCAGTACTTC
16 | TRBJ2-7 | . | TRBV2 | . | CASTGSRDSSSYEQYF | TGTGCCAGCACTGGGTCCCGGGACTCATCCTCCTACGAGCAGTACTTC
14 | TRBJ2-7 | . | TRBV28 | . | CASSSSGFSYEQYF | TGTGCCAGCAGTTCGTCAGGGTTTTCCTACGAGCAGTACTTC
15 | TRBJ2-2 | . | TRBV7-9 | . | CASSLHRDNTGELFF | TGTGCCAGCAGCTTACACCGGGATAACACCGGGGAGCTGTTTTTT
16 | TRBJ1-3 | TRBD1 | TRBV14 | . | CASSQRTGRAGNTIYF | TGTGCCAGCAGCCAACGGACAGGGAGAGCTGGAAACACCATATATTTT
14 | TRBJ1-1 | . | TRBV5-4 | . | CASSSLPGDTEAFF | TGTGCCAGCAGCTCGCTCCCAGGGGACACTGAAGCTTTCTTT
15 | TRBJ2-1 | . | TRBV27 | . | CASSPRTDPYNEQFF | TGTGCCAGCAGTCCGCGGACAGACCCATACAATGAGCAGTTCTTC
18 | TRBJ2-2 | TRBD2 | TRBV11-3 | . | CASSLDRASGANTGELFF | TGTGCCAGCAGCTTAGATCGGGCTAGCGGGGCGAACACCGGGGAGCTGTTTTTT